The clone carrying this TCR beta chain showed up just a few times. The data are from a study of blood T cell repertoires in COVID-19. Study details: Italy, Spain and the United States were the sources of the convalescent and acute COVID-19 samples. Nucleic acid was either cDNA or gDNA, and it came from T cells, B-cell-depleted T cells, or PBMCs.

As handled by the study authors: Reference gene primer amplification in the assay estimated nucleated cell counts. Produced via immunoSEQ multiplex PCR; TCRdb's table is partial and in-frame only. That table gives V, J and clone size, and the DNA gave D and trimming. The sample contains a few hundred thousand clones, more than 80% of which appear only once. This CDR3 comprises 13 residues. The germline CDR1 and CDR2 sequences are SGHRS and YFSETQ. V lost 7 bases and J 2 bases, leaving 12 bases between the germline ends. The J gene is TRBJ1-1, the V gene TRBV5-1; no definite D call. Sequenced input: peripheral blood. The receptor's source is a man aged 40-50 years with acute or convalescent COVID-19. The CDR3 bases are TGCGCCAGCCGGCGGAGCCCTAACACTGAAGCTTTCTTT. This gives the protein CASRRSPNTEAFF.